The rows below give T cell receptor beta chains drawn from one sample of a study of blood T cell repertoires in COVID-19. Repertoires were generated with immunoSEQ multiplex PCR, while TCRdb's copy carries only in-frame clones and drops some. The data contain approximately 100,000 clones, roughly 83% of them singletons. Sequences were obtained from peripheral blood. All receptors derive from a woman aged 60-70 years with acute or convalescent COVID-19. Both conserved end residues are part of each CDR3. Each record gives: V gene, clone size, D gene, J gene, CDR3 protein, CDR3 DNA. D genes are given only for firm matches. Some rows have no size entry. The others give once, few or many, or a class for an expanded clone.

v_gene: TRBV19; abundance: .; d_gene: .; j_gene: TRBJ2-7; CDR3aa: CASSNPQYSSYEQYF; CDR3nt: TGTGCCAGTAGTAACCCCCAATATAGCTCCTACGAGCAGTACTTC
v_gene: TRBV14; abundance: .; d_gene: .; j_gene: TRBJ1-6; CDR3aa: CASSQQRGGNSPLHF; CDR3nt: TGTGCCAGCAGCCAACAGAGGGGAGGAAATTCACCCCTCCACTTT
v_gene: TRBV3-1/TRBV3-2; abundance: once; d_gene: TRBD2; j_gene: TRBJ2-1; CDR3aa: CASSQNPGGPNEQFF; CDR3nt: TGTGCCAGCAGCCAAAATCCGGGGGGGCCGAATGAGCAGTTCTTC
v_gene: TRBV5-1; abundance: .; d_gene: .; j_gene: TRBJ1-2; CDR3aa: CASSLEVRDGYTF; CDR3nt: TGCGCCAGCAGCTTGGAGGTACGGGATGGCTACACCTTC
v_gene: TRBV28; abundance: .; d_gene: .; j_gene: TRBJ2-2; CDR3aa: CASSLSPFPPGELFF; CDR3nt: TGTGCCAGCAGCCTTAGTCCATTTCCCCCCGGGGAGCTGTTTTTT
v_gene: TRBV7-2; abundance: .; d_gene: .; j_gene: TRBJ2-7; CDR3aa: CASSSGSSYEQYF; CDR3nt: TGTGCCAGCAGCTCAGGTAGCTCCTACGAGCAGTACTTC
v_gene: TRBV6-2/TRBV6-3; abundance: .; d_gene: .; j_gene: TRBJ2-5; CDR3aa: CASSQGFETQYF; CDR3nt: TGTGCCAGCAGCCAGGGGTTTGAGACCCAGTACTTC
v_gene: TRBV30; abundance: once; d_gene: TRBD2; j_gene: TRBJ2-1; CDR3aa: CAWSVAGGPDEQFF; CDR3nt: TGTGCCTGGAGTGTAGCGGGGGGGCCTGATGAGCAGTTCTTC
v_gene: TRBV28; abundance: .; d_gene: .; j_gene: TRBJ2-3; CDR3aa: CASSLTGSTDTQYF; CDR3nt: TGTGCCAGCAGTTTAACAGGGAGCACAGATACGCAGTATTTT
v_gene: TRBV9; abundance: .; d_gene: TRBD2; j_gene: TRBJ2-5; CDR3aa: CASSGGGALGETQYF; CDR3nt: TGTGCCAGCAGTGGCGGGGGGGCCCTTGGAGAGACCCAGTACTTC
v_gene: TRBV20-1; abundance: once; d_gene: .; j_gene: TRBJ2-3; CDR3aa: CSAKLVDTQYF; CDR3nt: TGCAGTGCGAAACTAGTTGATACGCAGTATTTT
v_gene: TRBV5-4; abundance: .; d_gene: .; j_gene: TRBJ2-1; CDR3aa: CASSLTSSYNEQFF; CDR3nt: TGTGCCAGCAGCTTAACGAGCTCCTACAATGAGCAGTTCTTC
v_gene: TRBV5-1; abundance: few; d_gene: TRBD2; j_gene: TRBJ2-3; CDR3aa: CASNRAGATDTQYF; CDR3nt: TGCGCCAGCAACAGAGCGGGAGCCACAGATACGCAGTATTTT
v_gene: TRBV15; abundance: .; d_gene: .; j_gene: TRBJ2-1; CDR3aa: CATSRDFDEQFF; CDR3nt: TGTGCCACCAGCAGAGATTTCGATGAGCAGTTCTTC
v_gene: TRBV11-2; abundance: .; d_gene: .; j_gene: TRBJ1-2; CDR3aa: CASSLGPEGGYGYTF; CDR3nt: TGTGCCAGCAGCTTAGGTCCGGAGGGAGGCTATGGCTACACCTTC
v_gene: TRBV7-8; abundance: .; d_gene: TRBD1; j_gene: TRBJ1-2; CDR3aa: CASSLDMDRDDYGYTF; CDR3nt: TGTGCCAGCAGCTTAGACATGGACAGGGATGACTATGGCTACACCTTC
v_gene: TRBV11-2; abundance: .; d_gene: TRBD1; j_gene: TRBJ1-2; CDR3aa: CASSTQTGAYGYTF; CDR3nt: TGTGCCAGCAGCACTCAGACAGGGGCCTATGGCTACACCTTC
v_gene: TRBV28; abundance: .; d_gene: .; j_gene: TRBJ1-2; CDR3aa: CASSLRTRNYGYTF; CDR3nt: TGTGCCAGCAGTTTGAGGACACGAAACTATGGCTACACCTTC
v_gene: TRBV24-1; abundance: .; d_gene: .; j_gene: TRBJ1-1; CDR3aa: CATRGQLGDTEAFF; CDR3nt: TGTGCCACCAGAGGACAGCTCGGTGACACTGAAGCTTTCTTT
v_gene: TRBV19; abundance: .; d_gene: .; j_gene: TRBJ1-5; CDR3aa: CASSVRDSNQPQHF; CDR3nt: TGTGCCAGTAGTGTGCGGGATAGCAATCAGCCCCAGCATTTT
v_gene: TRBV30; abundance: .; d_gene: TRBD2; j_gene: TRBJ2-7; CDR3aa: CAWSDGTSGLYEQYF; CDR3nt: TGTGCCTGGAGCGATGGGACTAGCGGGCTCTACGAGCAGTACTTC
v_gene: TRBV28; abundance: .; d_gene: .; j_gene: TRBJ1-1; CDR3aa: CASGSRGAFF; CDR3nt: TGTGCCAGCGGCTCGAGGGGGGCTTTCTTT
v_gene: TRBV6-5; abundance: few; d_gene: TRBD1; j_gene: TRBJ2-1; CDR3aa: CASSPRTGRNEQFF; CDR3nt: TGTGCCAGCAGTCCCCGGACAGGGCGGAATGAGCAGTTCTTC
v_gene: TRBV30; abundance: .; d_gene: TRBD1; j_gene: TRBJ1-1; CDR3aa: CAWGQGNTEAFF; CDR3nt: TGTGCCTGGGGACAGGGGAACACTGAAGCTTTCTTT
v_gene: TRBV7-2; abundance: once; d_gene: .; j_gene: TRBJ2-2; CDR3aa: CASSFAVDEELFF; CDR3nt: TGTGCCAGCAGCTTCGCGGTTGACGAGGAGCTGTTTTTT
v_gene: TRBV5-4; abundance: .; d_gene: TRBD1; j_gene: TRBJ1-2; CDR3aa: CASSSEDRGSYGYTF; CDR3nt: TGTGCCAGCAGCTCCGAGGACAGGGGAAGCTATGGCTACACCTTC